What follows describes a single T cell receptor beta chain. Antigen specificity is unknown. This sample was taken from a study of post-analysis software for immune sequencing data. Turning to the study itself: Included among the disease courses, which were recorded for the cohort, were relapsing-remitting, secondary progressive and progressive-relapsing multiple sclerosis.

Built from TCR beta cDNA, the libraries had unique molecular identifiers in them. When 1 to 10 million T cells were used, they gave a few hundred thousand cDNA molecules. TCRdb ran MiXCR on the PCR reads and lists one entry per CDR3 protein. The repertoire holds roughly 600,000 distinct CDR3 sequences, with about 40% as singletons. Broader study findings: Controls had significantly higher normalized Chao1 diversity than multiple sclerosis patients. Roughly 5 TRBV segments occurring more often in patients than controls included TRBV5-6, TRBV5-1 and TRBV20-1. By F measure, samples from a shared preparation batch strongly co-clustered.

Trimming took 7 bases from V and 7 from J, leaving 17 bases between them. The germline gives CDR1 SGHNT, CDR2 YENEEA. The CDR3 length is 14 residues. This TCR came from a girl aged 10 to 17 with multiple sclerosis. This rearrangement joins TRBV11-3 to TRBJ2-1; D may be TRBD1 or TRBD2 (7 bases each). Sample: blood. The CDR3 protein is CASIGGRGQNEQFF. Written as DNA, the CDR3 is TGTGCCAGCATAGGGGGGAGGGGGCAGAATGAGCAGTTCTTC. Full variable domain (missing parts from reference TRBV11-3 and TRBJ2-1): EAGVVQSPRYKIIEKKQPVAFWCNPISGHNTLYWYLQNLGQGPELLIRYENEEAVDDSQLPKDRFSAERLKGVDSTLKIQPAELGDSAVYLCASIGGRGQNEQFFGPGTRLTVL.